This passage covers 20 T cell receptor beta chains from one sample sequenced in a study of cytomegalovirus exposure and HLA in healthy donors. The PCR used 60 Vbeta and 13 Jbeta primers. Profiled with immunoSEQ multiplex PCR; TCRdb holds only in-frame clones, not every one. The table lists approximately 240,000 clones, 80% to 90% of them singletons. The sample taken for sequencing was PBMCs. The receptors stem from a woman under 30 in good health and CMV-seronegative.

This clone was recorded once. The CDR3 DNA follows: TGCGCCAGCAGCCAAGGACCCCTCAGGGGCGCGGGTGAAAAACTGTTTTTT. As protein: CASSQGPLRGAGEKLFF. The J gene is TRBJ1-4, the V gene TRBV4-3, with D maybe TRBD1 (6 bases). Trimming removed 1 base from V and 7 bases from J, with 19 bases in between. This CDR3 region has 17 residues. Germline-derived CDR1 and CDR2 are LGHNA and YSLEER.

The chain has TRBV5-1 and TRBJ2-3; D not certain. Germline CDR1 and CDR2: SGHRS and YFSETQ. The CDR3 sequence is 15 residues long. Between the trimmed V and J ends, which lost 0 bases and 1 base, there was a span of 9 bases. CDR3 DNA: TGCGCCAGCAGCTTGGCCGGCAGGCGCACAGATACGCAGTATTTT. It specifies CASSLAGRRTDTQYF.

This chain connects TRBV5-1 to TRBJ2-3, with D perhaps matching TRBD1 (6 bases). Germline CDR1 and CDR2: SGHRS and YFSETQ. The CDR3 loop spans 17 amino acids. V lost 4 bases and J lost 3, with 21 bases in between. The CDR3 DNA follows: TGCGCCAGCAGCGTAAACAGGGTAGGCTACGTGACAGATACGCAGTATTTT. Its translation: CASSVNRVGYVTDTQYF.

In this sample, this clone turned up a few times. V is TRBV5-6 and J is TRBJ1-1; D is possibly TRBD1 (5 bases). This CDR3 contains 14 residues. The germline V and J ends were trimmed by 6 bases and 3 bases, with 15 bases remaining between them. Per germline, CDR1 SGHDT and CDR2 YYEEEE. The CDR3 DNA reads as TGTGCCAGCACCAAGACAGCAGCCGACACTGAAGCTTTCTTT. Protein: CASTKTAADTEAFF.

The chain carries TRBV9 and TRBJ2-7; TRBD2 matches at 7 bases. The CDR3 runs to 15 residues. From germline, CDR1 is SGDLS and CDR2 YYNGEE. Trimming removed 0 bases from V and 3 bases from J; junction bases left unmatched: 6. The CDR3 loop is CASSVGAGMNYEQYF. The DNA of the CDR3 is TGTGCCAGCAGCGTAGGAGCGGGGATGAACTACGAGCAGTACTTC.

This chain joins TRBV15 and TRBJ2-7; 7 nucleotides line up with TRBD1. Germline CDR1 is LNHNV and CDR2 is YYDKDF (reference sequence). V lost 0 bases to trimming and J lost 2 bases; unmatched junction nucleotides: 4. CDR3 size: 15 residues. In nucleotides, the CDR3 is TGTGCCACCAGCAGAGATCTAGGGACAGCCTACGAGCAGTACTTC. Residues: CATSRDLGTAYEQYF.

V usage is TRBV6-5 and J usage is TRBJ2-1; TRBD2 matches at 11 bases. CDR3 length: 14 amino acids. Unmatched junction bases numbered 8, after V lost 8 bases and J lost 8 bases. Germline CDR1 and CDR2: MNHEY and SVGAGI. The CDR3 protein is CASRITSGSYEQFF. The CDR3 bases are TGTGCCAGCCGAATCACTAGCGGGAGTTATGAGCAGTTCTTC.

The chain carries TRBV5-5 and TRBJ2-7; a possible D gene is TRBD2 (7 bases). V gave up 1 base and J gave up 4 bases, with 15 bases separating them. Germline lookup yields CDR1 SGHKS and CDR2 YYEKEE (reference sequence). This CDR3 spans 15 amino acids. CDR3 in DNA: TGTGCCAGCAGCTTGTACGAAGGGGGGGTTTACGAGCAGTACTTC. It translates to CASSLYEGGVYEQYF.

The V call is TRBV4-3, the J call TRBJ2-7; no firm D call. With 0 bases removed from V and 2 bases from J, the gap between germline ends came to 5 bases. The germline V gene has CDR1 LGHNA and CDR2 YSLEER. The CDR3 runs to 13 residues. CDR3 amino acids: CASSQDTAYEQYF. The CDR3 region has the DNA TGCGCCAGCAGCCAAGATACGGCCTACGAGCAGTACTTC.

This sequence joins TRBV19 and TRBJ2-5, with a tentative D call TRBD1 (6 bases). Germline values: CDR1 LNHDA, CDR2 SQIVND (reference sequence). V lost 6 bases to trimming and J lost 4 bases, with 18 bases between them. The length of the CDR3 is 15 residues. Here the CDR3 reads CASSPVTGYGETQYF. The CDR3 nucleotides read TGTGCCAGTAGCCCAGTAACAGGGTATGGAGAGACCCAGTACTTC.

The V call is TRBV4-1, the J call TRBJ1-5, with D uncertain. The CDR3 sequence is 16 residues long. Trimming removed 1 base from V and 0 bases from J, with 10 bases in between. Germline CDR1 and CDR2: MGHRA and YSYEKL. CDR3 nucleotides: TGCGCCAGCAGCCAAGGGGCACTCTATAGCAATCAGCCCCAGCATTTT. Protein sequence: CASSQGALYSNQPQHF.

The gene calls are TRBV6-1 and TRBJ2-1; 7 nucleotides align to TRBD2. The germline V gene has CDR1 MNHNS and CDR2 SASEGT. Trimming removed 3 bases from V and 0 bases from J; junction bases left unmatched: 5. The CDR3 is made up of 16 amino acids. The CDR3 coding sequence is TGTGCCAGCAGTGACCCAGGCGGGAGCTCCTACAATGAGCAGTTCTTC. It translates to CASSDPGGSSYNEQFF.

The chain links TRBV29-1 to TRBJ1-2; 9 bases are shared with TRBD1. Trimming removed 3 bases from V and 6 bases from J; junction bases left unmatched: 14. The CDR3 extends over 16 amino acids. The germline V gene encodes CDR1 SQVTM and CDR2 ANQGSEA. The CDR3 is CSVDSKGGTGLNGYTF. The CDR3 bases are TGCAGCGTTGATTCAAAGGGGGGGACAGGGTTGAATGGCTACACCTTC. The variable domain in full, completed from reference TRBV29-1 and TRBJ1-2, reads SAVISQKPSRDICQRGTSLTIQCQVDSQVTMMFWYRQQPGQSLTLIATANQGSEATYESGFVIDKFPISRPNLTFSTLTVSNMSPEDSSIYLCSVDSKGGTGLNGYTFGSGTRLTVV.

In nucleotides, the CDR3 is TGTGCCAGCAGCTGGACAGGTGGCTACACCTTC. Its protein product is CASSWTGGYTF. The chain uses TRBV7-9 and TRBJ1-2; 7 nucleotides align to TRBD1. The junction had 0 bases not matched to a gene; V was cut back by 4 bases and J by 7 bases. The CDR3 extends over 11 amino acids. The germline CDR1 and CDR2 sequences are SEHNR and FQNEAQ (reference sequence).

The J gene is TRBJ2-3, the V gene TRBV6-5; 10 bases fit TRBD2. This CDR3 contains 15 residues. V was clipped by 6 bases and J by 5 bases; unmatched bases: 8. Per the germline V gene, CDR1 is MNHEY and CDR2 is SVGAGI. In nucleotides, the CDR3 is TGTGCCAGCAGAAAGCCTAGCGGGAGCGAAGATACGCAGTATTTT. This sequence encodes CASRKPSGSEDTQYF.

The rearrangement joins TRBV7-9 to TRBJ1-1, with D maybe TRBD1 (6 bases). V was trimmed by 3 bases and J by 8 bases, leaving 13 bases between them. CDR3 length: 13 residues. Germline V gene sequence: CDR1 SEHNR, CDR2 FQNEAQ (reference sequence). CDR3 bases: TGTGCCAGCAGCTTCGGTACAGGGCCCGAAGCTTTCTTT. Translation: CASSFGTGPEAFF.

The chain uses TRBV11-2 and TRBJ1-5; D not certain. Trimming pared 5 bases from V and 0 bases from J, leaving 8 bases between. This CDR3 comprises 14 residues. Germline values: CDR1 SGHAT, CDR2 FQNNGV. The CDR3 protein is CASSTLYSNQPQHF. The CDR3 DNA sequence: TGTGCCAGCAGCACCCTCTATAGCAATCAGCCCCAGCATTTT.

This chain uses TRBV7-9 with TRBJ2-3; 12 bases map to TRBD1. In germline, CDR1 is SEHNR, CDR2 FQNEAQ (reference sequence). This CDR3 contains 19 residues. Losses at the gene ends were 4 bases for V and 7 bases for J; bases not matched to a gene: 18. The CDR3, as DNA: TGTGCCAGCAGCTCTAGGGGACAGGGGGCGCCTGAGAAGGAAAATACGCAGTATTTT. Translating it yields CASSSRGQGAPEKENTQYF.

On this clone: Other DNA sequences within the sample encode an identical CDR3. The chain carries TRBV5-1 and TRBJ2-7; TRBD1 matches 7 bases. CDR1 and CDR2 (germline): SGHRS, YFSETQ. The CDR3 sequence is 14 residues long. V was clipped by 4 bases and J by 0 bases; unmatched bases: 4. CDR3 coding DNA: TGCGCCAGCAGCCCAAGGGACAGCTCCTACGAGCAGTACTTC. Its protein is CASSPRDSSYEQYF.

The chain combines TRBV10-2 with TRBJ1-1, with D possibly TRBD1 on 6 matching bases. There are 13 residues in the CDR3. Trimming pared 7 bases from V and 4 bases from J, leaving 13 bases between. Per germline, CDR1 WSHSY and CDR2 SAAADI. Here the CDR3 reads CASNLPGATEAFF. The CDR3 DNA reads TGCGCCAGCAATCTGCCAGGGGCCACTGAAGCTTTCTTT.